Here is one TCR beta chain with its context. This table comes from immunoSEQ multiplex PCR, and its TCRdb copy is limited to in-frame clones, with some not included. This table has 40,000 to 55,000 clones, 70% to 90% appearing once. The data belong to a study of PD-L1 blockade in urothelial cancer. The CDR3 has 13 residues. The germline V gene has CDR1 SGHVS and CDR2 FNYEAQ. The trim removed 5 bases at V and 3 bases at J, leaving 2 bases unmatched. This sample's time point: pretreatment peripheral blood. The chain recombines TRBV7-6 with TRBJ1-2, with 8 bases that match TRBD1. This receptor was identified in a donor at least 40 years old with urothelial cancer. The specimen comprised PBMCs, sampled around atezolizumab (anti-PD-L1) treatment. The chain's CDR3 is CASSPDRDYGYTF. CDR3 bases: TGTGCCAGCAGCCCGGACAGGGACTATGGCTACACCTTC.